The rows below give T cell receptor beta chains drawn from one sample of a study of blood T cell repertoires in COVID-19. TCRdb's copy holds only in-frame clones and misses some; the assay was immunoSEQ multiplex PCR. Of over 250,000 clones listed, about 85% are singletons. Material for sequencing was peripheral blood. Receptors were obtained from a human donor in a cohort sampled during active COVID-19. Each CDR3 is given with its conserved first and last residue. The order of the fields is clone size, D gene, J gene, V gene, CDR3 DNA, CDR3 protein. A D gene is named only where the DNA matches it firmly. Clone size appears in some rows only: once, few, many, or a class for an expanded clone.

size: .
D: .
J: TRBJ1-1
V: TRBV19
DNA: TGTGCCAGTAGTATCTACTTAAACACTGAAGCTTTCTTT
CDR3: CASSIYLNTEAFF

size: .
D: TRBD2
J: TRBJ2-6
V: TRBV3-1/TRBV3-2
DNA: TGTGCCAGCAGCCAAGATTTGGGGGGAGGACTAGCTCCTGGGGCCAACGTCCTGACTTTC
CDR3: CASSQDLGGGLAPGANVLTF

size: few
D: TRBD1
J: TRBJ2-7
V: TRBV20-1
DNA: TGCAGTGCTAGTAGCGACAGGGGGTACGAGCAGTACTTC
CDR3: CSASSDRGYEQYF

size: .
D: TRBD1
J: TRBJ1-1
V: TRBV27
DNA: TGTGCCAGCGGGGAACAGGGGGCTTCTGAAGCTTTCTTT
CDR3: CASGEQGASEAFF

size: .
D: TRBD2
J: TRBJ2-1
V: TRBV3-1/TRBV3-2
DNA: TGTGCCAGCAGCCAAGGACTAGCGGGAAATGAGCAGTTCTTC
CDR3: CASSQGLAGNEQFF

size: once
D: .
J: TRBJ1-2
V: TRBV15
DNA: TGTGCCACCAGCGAATCAGAAACAGGGTACGAAGGCTACACCTTC
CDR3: CATSESETGYEGYTF

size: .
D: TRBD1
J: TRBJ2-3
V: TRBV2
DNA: TGTGCCAGCAGTATCTCCGGGACAGGGTCAGATACGCAGTATTTT
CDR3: CASSISGTGSDTQYF

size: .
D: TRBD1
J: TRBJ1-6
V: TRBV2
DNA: TGTGCCAGCAGCAGGGACAGCTCCCTCCACTTT
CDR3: CASSRDSSLHF

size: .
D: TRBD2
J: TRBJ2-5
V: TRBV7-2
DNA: TGTGCCAGCAGCCCGAATCTAGCGGTGAGGGGAGAGACCCAGTACTTC
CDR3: CASSPNLAVRGETQYF

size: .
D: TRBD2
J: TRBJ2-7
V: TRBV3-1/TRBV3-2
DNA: TGTGCCAGCAGCCAATACGGGAGGGCCGAGGAGCAGTACTTC
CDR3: CASSQYGRAEEQYF

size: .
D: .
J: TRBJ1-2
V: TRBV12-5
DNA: TGTGCTAGTGGTTTGACCACAGAGACCTATGGCTACACCTTC
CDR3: CASGLTTETYGYTF

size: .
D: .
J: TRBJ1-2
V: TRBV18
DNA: TGTGCCAGCTCACCACCTGCCAGATCTGGCTACACCTTC
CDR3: CASSPPARSGYTF

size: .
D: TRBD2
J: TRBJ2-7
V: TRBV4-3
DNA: TGCGCCAGCAGCGAAATCTTTGGGACTAGAGGGGACGAGCAGTACTTC
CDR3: CASSEIFGTRGDEQYF

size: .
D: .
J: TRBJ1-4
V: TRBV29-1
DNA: TGCAGCGTTCGGGACAAGATTGAAAAACTGTTTTTT
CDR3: CSVRDKIEKLFF

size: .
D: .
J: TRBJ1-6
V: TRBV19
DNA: TGTGCCAGTAGAACCCCGGGACAAGATAATTCACCCCTCCACTTT
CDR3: CASRTPGQDNSPLHF

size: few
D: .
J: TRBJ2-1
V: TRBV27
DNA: TGTGCCAGCACGGGGATCTGGGAGCAGTTCTTC
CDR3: CASTGIWEQFF

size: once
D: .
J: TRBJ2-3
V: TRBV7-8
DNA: TGTGCCAGCAGCCTCGGACAGTCCACAGATACGCAGTATTTT
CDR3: CASSLGQSTDTQYF

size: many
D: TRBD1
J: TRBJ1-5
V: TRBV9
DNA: TGTGCCAGCAGTCGACAGGGGGGTCAGCCCCAGCATTTT
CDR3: CASSRQGGQPQHF

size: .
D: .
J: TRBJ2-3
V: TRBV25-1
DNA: TGTGCCAGCAGTGAATATATAGTGGCGGGGGCAAGCACAGATACGCAGTATTTT
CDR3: CASSEYIVAGASTDTQYF

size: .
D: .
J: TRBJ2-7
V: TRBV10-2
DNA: TGCGCCAGCGAAGCGAATAATTACGAGCAGTACTTC
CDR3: CASEANNYEQYF

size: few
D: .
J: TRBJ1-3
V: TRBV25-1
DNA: TGTGCCAGCGGGCTGTCCTCTGGAAACACCATATATTTT
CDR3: CASGLSSGNTIYF

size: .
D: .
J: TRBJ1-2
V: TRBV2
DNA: TGTGCCAGCACCAGGATTAACTATGGCTACACCTTC
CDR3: CASTRINYGYTF

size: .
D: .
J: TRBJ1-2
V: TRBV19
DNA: TGTGCCAGTAGTATAGATGCCGGGGCGGGGTATGGCTACACCTTC
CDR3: CASSIDAGAGYGYTF

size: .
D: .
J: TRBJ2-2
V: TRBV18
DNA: TGTGCCAGCTTTCGACAGGAAACACACACCGGGGAGCTGTTTTTT
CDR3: CASFRQETHTGELFF

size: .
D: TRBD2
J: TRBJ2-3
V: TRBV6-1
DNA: TGTGCCAGCAGTGAAGCTAGCGGGAGAACGACAGATACGCAGTATTTT
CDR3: CASSEASGRTTDTQYF

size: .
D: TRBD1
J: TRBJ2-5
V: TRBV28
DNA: TGTGCCAGCAGTGTCGGGACAGCCCAAGGGGAGACCCAGTACTTC
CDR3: CASSVGTAQGETQYF

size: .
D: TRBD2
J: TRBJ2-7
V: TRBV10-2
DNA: TGCGCCACTCTAGGACTAGCGGGAGTTTACGAGCAGTACTTC
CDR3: CATLGLAGVYEQYF

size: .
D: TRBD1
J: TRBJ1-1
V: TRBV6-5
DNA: TGTGCCAGCAGTTACTCAGGAAGGGGGCCAGCTTTCTTT
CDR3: CASSYSGRGPAFF

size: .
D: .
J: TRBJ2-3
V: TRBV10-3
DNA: TGTGCCATCAGGGGGGGTGCTTCGGGCTTAGATACGCAGTATTTT
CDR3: CAIRGGASGLDTQYF

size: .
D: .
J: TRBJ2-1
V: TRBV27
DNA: TGTGCCAGCAACCTCGGTGGGGCCCCGGTGAATGAGCAGTTCTTC
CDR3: CASNLGGAPVNEQFF

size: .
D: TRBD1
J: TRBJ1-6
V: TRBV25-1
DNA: TGTGCCAGCAGTGGACAGGGGTGGTCACCCCTCCACTTT
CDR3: CASSGQGWSPLHF

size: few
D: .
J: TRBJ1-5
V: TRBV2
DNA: TGTGCCAGCAGCTACTCCGGGACAAATAATCAGCCCCAGCATTTT
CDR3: CASSYSGTNNQPQHF

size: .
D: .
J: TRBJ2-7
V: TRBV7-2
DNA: TGTGCCAGCACCGTCATGCAGGGGGGCTTCTACGAGCAGTACTTC
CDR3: CASTVMQGGFYEQYF

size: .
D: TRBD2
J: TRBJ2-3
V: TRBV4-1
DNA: TGCGCCACTTCTAAAGGACTAGCGGGGGTGATGGATACGCAGTATTTT
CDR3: CATSKGLAGVMDTQYF

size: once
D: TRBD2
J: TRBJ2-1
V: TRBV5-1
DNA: TGCGCCAGCAGCTTGGTGGTAGCGGGAGGACATGAGCAGTTCTTC
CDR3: CASSLVVAGGHEQFF

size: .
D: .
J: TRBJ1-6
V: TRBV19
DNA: TGTGCCAGCAGGGGTCAAACGGCACCCCTCCACTTT
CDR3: CASRGQTAPLHF

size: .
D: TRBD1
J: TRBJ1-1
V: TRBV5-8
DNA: TGTGCCAGCCCGACCTGGACAGGGGTCTACACTGAAGCTTTCTTT
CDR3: CASPTWTGVYTEAFF

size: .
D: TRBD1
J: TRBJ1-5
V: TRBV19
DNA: TGTGCCAGGACAGGGGTGAATCAGCCCCAGCATTTT
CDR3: CARTGVNQPQHF

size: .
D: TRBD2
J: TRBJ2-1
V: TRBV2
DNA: TGTGCCAGCAGTGAGTGGGGGGGACTAGTAGGTAGGGTGTACAATGAGCAGTTCTTC
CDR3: CASSEWGGLVGRVYNEQFF

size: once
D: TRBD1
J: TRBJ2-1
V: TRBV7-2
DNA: TGTGCCAGCAGCTCGGACAGGGCTTACAATGAGCAGTTCTTC
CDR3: CASSSDRAYNEQFF

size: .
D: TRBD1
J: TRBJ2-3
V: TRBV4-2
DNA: TGTGCCAGCAGCCAAGACAGGACAGGGGCGGATACGCAGTATTTT
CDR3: CASSQDRTGADTQYF